A selection of T cell receptor beta chains follows, all from one sample in a study of response to subunit inactivated influenza vaccine. TCRdb re-called the RT-PCR reads with MiXCR, one entry per CDR3 protein. The top ten clones hold roughly 3.1% of a sample with around 530,000 distinct CDR3 sequences, approximately 15% of them seen once. The source material was CD4+ T cells sorted from PBMCs, sampled less than 30 months after vaccination. The receptors originated from a man between 50 and 69 years old who received an inactivated influenza vaccine. CDR3s include the opening cysteine and the closing phenylalanine or tryptophan. Each record gives: CDR3 DNA, CDR3 protein, D gene, V gene, J gene, clone size. A D gene is named only where the DNA matches it firmly. The size field is filled for only some rows; it gives once, few, many or a size class.

TGTGCCAGCAGCCAAGGGACGGGACAGTGGACTGAGCAGTTCTTC	CASSQGTGQWTEQFF	TRBD1	TRBV14	TRBJ2-1	many
TGTGCCAGCAACGGGGATAGCAATCAGCCCCAGCATTTT	CASNGDSNQPQHF	.	TRBV28	TRBJ1-5	many
TGTGCCAGCAGCCAAGATCTGGCAGGAAAAGCTTTCTTT	CASSQDLAGKAFF	.	TRBV3-1	TRBJ1-1	.
TGTGCCAGCAGCCAGACAGGGCAGGTCTACGAGCAGTACTTC	CASSQTGQVYEQYF	TRBD1	TRBV5-5	TRBJ2-7	.
TGTGCCAGTAGTAAACAGGGAAGCTACAATGAGCAGTTCTTC	CASSKQGSYNEQFF	.	TRBV19	TRBJ2-1	few
TGCGCCAGCAGCCCCATGAGGGACAGGATTGAAAAACTGTTTTTT	CASSPMRDRIEKLFF	TRBD1	TRBV4-1	TRBJ1-4	.
TGTGCCAGCAGCGCCTCGACAGGACCCTACGAGCAGTACTTC	CASSASTGPYEQYF	.	TRBV9	TRBJ2-7	few
TGTGCCAGCAGCTGGACTACTACCGCCGGCGAGCAGTACTTC	CASSWTTTAGEQYF	.	TRBV7-8	TRBJ2-7	many
TGCGCCAGCAGCATCGGCTCGGGCACATCCCCGGAGCAGTACTTC	CASSIGSGTSPEQYF	.	TRBV4-1	TRBJ2-7	few
TGCAGTGCTATTGTCAGTCACACCGGGGAGCTGTTTTTT	CSAIVSHTGELFF	.	TRBV20-1	TRBJ2-2	.
TGCGCCAGCAGCAGGGACTATTCCACAGATACGCAGTATTTT	CASSRDYSTDTQYF	TRBD2	TRBV5-1	TRBJ2-3	.
TGTGCCAGCAGCCAATCTGAATTCAGCGGGACAGACCACTACGAGCAGTACTTC	CASSQSEFSGTDHYEQYF	.	TRBV3-1	TRBJ2-7	few
TGTGCCAGCAGCCAGGCGGGACAGGGTAACACTGAAGCTTTCTTT	CASSQAGQGNTEAFF	TRBD1	TRBV3-1	TRBJ1-1	many
TGCAGTGCGGTCTCCGGGACATCAGTGCAGGAAGCTTTCTTT	CSAVSGTSVQEAFF	.	TRBV20-1	TRBJ1-1	.
TGCAGTGCTAGAGGGTCCTATGGCTACACCTTC	CSARGSYGYTF	.	TRBV20-1	TRBJ1-2	few
TGCAGTGCTAGAGTCCGGACAGGGAACTACGAGCAGTACTTC	CSARVRTGNYEQYF	TRBD1	TRBV20-1	TRBJ2-7	.
TGTGCCAGCCAGGGGACAGGGAACACTGAAGCTTTCTTT	CASQGTGNTEAFF	TRBD1	TRBV12-3/TRBV12-4	TRBJ1-1	.
TGTGCCACCGGAACCAACTCCTATAATTCACCCCTCCACTTT	CATGTNSYNSPLHF	.	TRBV28	TRBJ1-6	.
TGTGCCAGTAGTATGGACCGCGGGGAAAAACTGTTTTTT	CASSMDRGEKLFF	.	TRBV19	TRBJ1-4	.
TGCTGTGCTAGAGTGGGAGAGCGAACCGTCTACAATGAGCAGTTCTTC	CCARVGERTVYNEQFF	.	TRBV20-1	TRBJ2-1	.
TGCAGTGCGCTCGGGGGGGGAGTTACTGAAGCTTTCTTT	CSALGGGVTEAFF	.	TRBV20-1	TRBJ1-1	.
TGTGCCAGCAGCCAAGATCCCGAGTACCCAGAGACCCAGTACTTC	CASSQDPEYPETQYF	.	TRBV4-2	TRBJ2-5	few
TGTGCCAGCAGTGGACTCCCACCCGGGGAGCTGTTTTTT	CASSGLPPGELFF	.	TRBV28	TRBJ2-2	few
TGTGCCAGCATAACGACAGGGGGCATCTATGGCTACACCTTC	CASITTGGIYGYTF	TRBD1	TRBV6-1	TRBJ1-2	few
TGTGCTAGTAGTCAGCCGACGGACAATGAGCAGTTCTTC	CASSQPTDNEQFF	.	TRBV12-5	TRBJ2-1	.
TGTGCCAGCAGCCAAGATGACAAGAGCGCAGATACGCAGTATTTT	CASSQDDKSADTQYF	.	TRBV4-2	TRBJ2-3	few
TGCAGTGCTAGAGATGGGGAGGCGCGGAGCCGTCGAGCTTTCTTT	CSARDGEARSRRAFF	.	TRBV20-1	TRBJ1-1	few
TGTGCCAGCAGGTCGCTTACCCGGGGGTCCCAAGAGACCCAGTACTTC	CASRSLTRGSQETQYF	.	TRBV6-1	TRBJ2-5	few
TGTGCCAGCCAGGGGGGCATTCACACCGGGGAGCTGTTTTTT	CASQGGIHTGELFF	.	TRBV2	TRBJ2-2	few
TGCAGCGCGAAAGATCTAGCGGGGGACAACAATGAGCAGTTCTTC	CSAKDLAGDNNEQFF	TRBD2	TRBV29-1	TRBJ2-1	few
TGTGCCAGCAGCTCCGGGGGAGTAAACTATGGCTACACCTTC	CASSSGGVNYGYTF	.	TRBV5-4	TRBJ1-2	.
TGTGCCAGCCGCAAAGACGGATCCTACGAGCAGTACTTC	CASRKDGSYEQYF	.	TRBV6-1	TRBJ2-7	.
TGTGCCAGCAGCCATCGTCTAGCGGGGGATGAGCAGTTCTTC	CASSHRLAGDEQFF	TRBD2	TRBV3-1	TRBJ2-1	few
TGTGCCAGCACCACAGGGGGTTCTAGCAATCAGCCCCAGCATTTT	CASTTGGSSNQPQHF	TRBD1	TRBV12-3/TRBV12-4	TRBJ1-5	few
TGCAGTGCTAGAGATGCAGGCCTAGCGGACGAGCAGTTCTTC	CSARDAGLADEQFF	TRBD2	TRBV20-1	TRBJ2-1	.
TGTGCCAGCAGCTGGGACAGTAATAATTCACCCCTCCACTTT	CASSWDSNNSPLHF	TRBD1	TRBV7-9	TRBJ1-6	.
TGTGCCAGCAGCGAGGGACAGGGGAACACAGATACGCAGTATTTT	CASSEGQGNTDTQYF	TRBD1	TRBV2	TRBJ2-3	.
TGTGCCAGCAGCTTCCGGGACAGGGGTACGGAGACCCAGTACTTC	CASSFRDRGTETQYF	TRBD1	TRBV7-2	TRBJ2-5	.
TGTGCCAGCAGTTTAGAGCGGTACTCTCAGCAGTTCTTC	CASSLERYSQQFF	.	TRBV12-3/TRBV12-4	TRBJ2-1	.
TGCGCCAGCAGCTTGATTTCGGGGGGGTACAATGAGCAGTTCTTC	CASSLISGGYNEQFF	TRBD2	TRBV5-1	TRBJ2-1	few